The 27 T cell receptor beta chains below all came from one sample that was sequenced in a study of cytomegalovirus exposure and HLA in healthy donors. The PCR had 60 Vbeta and 13 Jbeta primers. This table comes from immunoSEQ multiplex PCR, and its TCRdb copy is limited to in-frame clones, with some not included. The top ten hold around 6% of the sample, which has 150,000 to 200,000 clones, approximately 82% seen once. The material sequenced was PBMCs. The receptors originated from a man aged 50 to 59 in good health and CMV-seropositive.

The chain has TRBV7-9 and TRBJ2-5; D remains unclear. V shed 1 base and J shed 5 bases, with 14 bases lying between them. CDR3 length: 15 residues. Germline lookup yields CDR1 SEHNR and CDR2 FQNEAQ (reference sequence). CDR3 in DNA: TGTGCCAGCAGCTTAGGTCGGCAGGTTGTGGAGACCCAGTACTTC. Protein: CASSLGRQVVETQYF.

V gene TRBV4-1 combines with J gene TRBJ1-1, with D uncertain. This CDR3 has 15 residues. V was pared by 0 bases and J by 2 bases, with 10 bases between. Germline CDR1 is MGHRA and CDR2 is YSYEKL. This CDR3 reads CASSQEVGGNTEAFF. The DNA for the CDR3 is TGCGCCAGCAGCCAAGAAGTAGGAGGCAACACTGAAGCTTTCTTT.

This sequence joins TRBV5-8 and TRBJ1-1; 8 positions agree with TRBD1. V lost 4 bases and J lost 0; bases outside the gene matches: 5. The CDR3 sequence is 15 residues long. Germline lookup yields CDR1 SGHTS and CDR2 YDEGEE. CDR3 in amino acids: CASSPGQVVNTEAFF. The CDR3 nucleotides are TGTGCCAGCAGCCCGGGACAGGTGGTGAACACTGAAGCTTTCTTT.

V is TRBV4-2 and J is TRBJ2-2; D possibly corresponds to TRBD2 (6 bases). Germline-derived CDR1 and CDR2 are LGHNA and YNFKEQ. V dropped 1 base and J dropped 7 bases, with 10 bases sitting between them. This CDR3 region has 14 residues. The DNA of the CDR3 is TGTGCCAGCAGCCAAGCGGGAGTGGACGGGGAGCTGTTTTTT. Its protein product is CASSQAGVDGELFF.

The chain is built from TRBV29-1 and TRBJ2-3; 15 nucleotides line up with TRBD2. After removal of 6 bases from V and 3 bases from J, the junction contained 13 bases not matched to a gene. This CDR3 contains 18 residues. The germline V gene has CDR1 SQVTM and CDR2 ANQGSEA. The CDR3 spells CSVRTGLAGGPGTDTQYF. For the CDR3, the DNA is TGCAGCGTCCGTACTGGACTAGCGGGAGGGCCGGGTACAGATACGCAGTATTTT.

V is TRBV10-3 and J is TRBJ2-1, with 9 bases aligning to TRBD2. Per the germline V gene, CDR1 is ENHRY and CDR2 is SYGVKD. The CDR3 is 19 residues long. V lost 1 base and J lost 6; bases outside the gene matches: 16. The CDR3 loop is CAISEWAGGPKNHRNEQFF. Here the CDR3 DNA reads TGTGCCATCAGTGAGTGGGCGGGAGGGCCGAAGAATCATCGCAATGAGCAGTTCTTC.

The gene calls are TRBV6-6 and TRBJ2-7; no clear D. V dropped 5 bases and J dropped 5 bases, with 10 bases sitting between them. In germline, CDR1 is MNHNY, CDR2 SVGAGI (reference sequence). The CDR3 extends over 12 amino acids. CDR3 sequence reads: CASSSTRNEQYF. For the CDR3, the DNA is TGTGCCAGCAGTAGTACACGCAACGAGCAGTACTTC.

The chain joins TRBV6-5 to TRBJ1-5, with TRBD1 matching 10 bases. Trimming cost V 6 bases and J 6 bases; bases outside gene matches: 5. CDR1 and CDR2 from the germline V gene are MNHEY and SVGAGI. The CDR3 contains 14 residues. The CDR3 sequence: CASRRTGGTQPQHF. CDR3 nucleotide sequence: TGTGCCAGCAGACGGACAGGGGGGACTCAGCCCCAGCATTTT.

The rearrangement joins TRBV27 to TRBJ1-1; no firm D call. V lost 3 bases and J lost 2, with 10 bases in between. CDR1 and CDR2 from the germline V gene are MNHEY and SMNVEV (reference sequence). This CDR3 contains 14 residues. CDR3 nucleotide sequence: TGTGCCAGCAGTTTTTCTGTACTAAACACTGAAGCTTTCTTT. Its translation: CASSFSVLNTEAFF.

V gene TRBV2 combines with J gene TRBJ1-5, with D perhaps TRBD1 (6 bases). CDR1 is SNHLY and CDR2 is FYNNEI in the germline V gene. This CDR3 region has 14 residues. The ends were cut back, 5 bases at V and 1 base at J, with 9 bases in the middle. The CDR3 sequence: CASSKQGSNQPQHF. CDR3 in DNA: TGTGCCAGCAGTAAACAGGGAAGCAATCAGCCCCAGCATTTT.

This chain connects TRBV11-2 to TRBJ2-3, with 14 bases identical to TRBD2. The J segment lost 5 bases and the V segment lost 1 base, leaving 8 bases of the junction unmatched. The CDR3 runs 18 residues. Germline values: CDR1 SGHAT, CDR2 FQNNGV. CDR3: CASSLAVTSGREGDTQYF. The CDR3 DNA follows: TGTGCCAGCAGCTTAGCCGTGACTAGCGGGAGGGAGGGAGATACGCAGTATTTT. Filled out from reference TRBV11-2 and TRBJ2-3, the complete variable domain reads EAGVAQSPRYKIIEKRQSVAFWCNPISGHATLYWYQQILGQGPKLLIQFQNNGVVDDSQLPKDRFSAERLKGVDSTLKIQPAKLEDSAVYLCASSLAVTSGREGDTQYFGPGTRLTVL.

The chain couples TRBV9 to TRBJ1-3; 7 bases fit TRBD1. Germline V CDR1 and CDR2: SGDLS, YYNGEE. This CDR3 region has 14 residues. Trimming removed 4 bases from V and 2 bases from J; junction bases left unmatched: 3. CDR3: CASSSGTAGNTIYF. The CDR3 DNA is TGTGCCAGCAGCTCCGGGACAGCTGGAAACACCATATATTTT.

The chain uses TRBV28 and TRBJ2-7, with D tentatively TRBD1 (6 bases). V shed 5 bases and J shed 2 bases, with 13 bases lying between them. Per the germline V gene, CDR1 is MDHEN and CDR2 is SYDVKM. The CDR3 runs 14 residues. CDR3 in DNA: TGTGCCAGCAGTGCCGGACAGCCCACCTACGAGCAGTACTTC. Encoded protein: CASSAGQPTYEQYF. Complete variable domain (other parts from reference TRBV28 and TRBJ2-7): DVKVTQSSRYLVKRTGEKVFLECVQDMDHENMFWYRQDPGLGLRLIYFSYDVKMKEKGDIPEGYSVSREKKERFSLILESASTNQTSMYLCASSAGQPTYEQYFGPGTRLTVT.

This chain joins TRBV5-1 and TRBJ2-1; 8 nucleotides align to TRBD2. CDR3 length equals 15 residues. V was pared by 1 base and J by 3 bases, with 3 bases of the junction left unmatched. Per germline, CDR1 SGHRS and CDR2 YFSETQ. The DNA of the CDR3 is TGCGCCAGCAGCTTGAGGACTAGCAGCTACAATGAGCAGTTCTTC. It is translated as CASSLRTSSYNEQFF.

The V call is TRBV9, the J call TRBJ2-3; 7 bases match TRBD2. The CDR3 has 16 amino acids. Unmatched junction bases numbered 13, after V lost 4 bases and J lost 5 bases. CDR1 SGDLS and CDR2 YYNGEE come from the germline V gene. CDR3 in amino acids: CASSTQAGTAKDTQYF. CDR3 in DNA: TGTGCCAGCAGCACACAAGCGGGAACAGCAAAAGATACGCAGTATTTT.

This chain connects TRBV6-5 to TRBJ2-5; 8 positions match TRBD1. Germline V gene lookup returns CDR1 MNHEY and CDR2 SVGAGI. This CDR3 is 15 amino acids long. The trim removed 2 bases at V and 2 bases at J, leaving 4 bases unmatched. CDR3 DNA sequence: TGTGCCAGCAGTTACACCCGGACAGGGCAAGAGACCCAGTACTTC. Its protein is CASSYTRTGQETQYF.

The V call is TRBV5-6, the J call TRBJ2-1; 8 bases map to TRBD1. The length of the CDR3 is 15 residues. CDR1 SGHDT and CDR2 YYEEEE come from the germline V gene. V was pared by 0 bases and J by 6 bases, with 5 bases of the junction left unmatched. The CDR3 region has the DNA TGTGCCAGCAGCTTGGGGCAGGGGGCTTTCAATGAGCAGTTCTTC. Residues: CASSLGQGAFNEQFF.

V gene TRBV29-1 combines with J gene TRBJ2-1; TRBD2 aligns across 13 bases. Germline CDR1 reads SQVTM; CDR2 reads ANQGSEA. The J segment lost 0 bases and the V segment lost 6 bases, leaving 14 bases of the junction unmatched. The CDR3 runs 19 residues. The DNA for the CDR3 is TGCAGCGTCTCCGTCCCTCCGGGACTAGCGGGGAGCTCCTACAATGAGCAGTTCTTC. It translates to CSVSVPPGLAGSSYNEQFF.

This clone occurred a few times. CDR3 in amino acids: CASSGGRSGRNEQFF. The CDR3 DNA is TGTGCCAGCAGTGGGGGCCGGAGTGGGCGGAATGAGCAGTTCTTC. This chain uses TRBV2 with TRBJ2-1; TRBD1 might be the D (5 bases). This CDR3 has 15 residues. Trimming took off 4 bases at V and 7 bases at J, with 17 bases between the two ends. Germline CDR1 reads SNHLY; CDR2 reads FYNNEI.

V is TRBV7-2 and J is TRBJ2-3; D remains ambiguous. Germline V lookup: CDR1 SGHTA, CDR2 FQGNSA. V lost 5 bases to trimming and J lost 1 base, with 10 bases between them. The CDR3 totals 14 residues. The CDR3 region is CASSPSVGTDTQYF. CDR3 DNA sequence: TGTGCCAGCAGCCCGAGCGTTGGCACAGATACGCAGTATTTT.

This chain connects TRBV5-1 to TRBJ2-3; weak D call: TRBD2 (5 bases). The CDR3 is 15 residues long. Germline CDR1 reads SGHRS; CDR2 reads YFSETQ. Trimming left V 4 bases short and J 0 bases short, with 12 bases between. CDR3 coding DNA: TGCGCCAGCAGCCCCGGACTTACTAGCACAGATACGCAGTATTTT. It encodes CASSPGLTSTDTQYF.

V gene TRBV28 combines with J gene TRBJ2-3; 8 positions match TRBD2. Per germline, CDR1 MDHEN and CDR2 SYDVKM. Trimming at V came to 1 base and at J to 4 bases, leaving 10 bases not matched to a gene. This CDR3 region has 17 residues. CDR3 in amino acids: CASSLSSTGGRPDTQYF. Written as DNA, the CDR3 is TGTGCCAGCAGTTTATCCTCCACAGGCGGGAGGCCAGATACGCAGTATTTT.

The chain combines TRBV27 with TRBJ1-2; TRBD1 agrees at 7 bases. Germline loops: CDR1 MNHEY, CDR2 SMNVEV (reference sequence). V lost 5 bases, J lost 0 bases, and 6 bases stayed unmatched. CDR3 length: 15 residues. The CDR3 sequence is CASSPDRAANYGYTF. CDR3 sequence (DNA): TGTGCCAGCAGTCCAGACAGGGCGGCTAACTATGGCTACACCTTC.

V and J are TRBV30 and TRBJ2-5; D gene ambiguous. Germline CDR1 is GTSNPN and CDR2 is SVGIG (reference sequence). This CDR3 spans 11 amino acids. V dropped 5 bases and J dropped 5 bases, with 9 bases sitting between them. The CDR3 protein is CAWAQMETQYF. The DNA for the CDR3 is TGTGCCTGGGCTCAGATGGAGACCCAGTACTTC.

This sequence joins TRBV2 and TRBJ1-2; possibly TRBD1 for D (5 bases). The CDR3 runs to 13 residues. The V end lost 7 bases, the J end lost 8 bases, and 17 bases lay between the germline ends. Germline V gene lookup returns CDR1 SNHLY and CDR2 FYNNEI. CDR3 sequence reads: CASNLSNRIGYTF. CDR3 in DNA: TGTGCCAGCAATCTATCGAACAGGATAGGCTACACCTTC.

The CDR3 DNA reads TGTGCCAGTAGTATCGGGATTAGCCGGGCTGCCTACGAGCAGTACTTC. It codes for CASSIGISRAAYEQYF. V and J are TRBV19 and TRBJ2-7; TRBD2 might be the D (5 bases). V was pared by 3 bases and J by 2 bases, with 17 bases between. Germline V gene sequence: CDR1 LNHDA, CDR2 SQIVND (reference sequence). This CDR3 is 16 amino acids long.

This chain links TRBV14 with TRBJ2-3; D remains unclear. V gave up 4 bases and J gave up 0 bases, with 8 bases separating them. CDR1 is SGHDN, CDR2 FVKESK, per germline. The CDR3 has 14 residues. The CDR3 DNA sequence: TGTGCCAGCAGCCCCGACTCAAGCACAGATACGCAGTATTTT. Its translation: CASSPDSSTDTQYF.